This TCR beta chain was documented in a study of T cell repertoires in cytomegalovirus infection. The germline gives CDR1 MNHEY, CDR2 SVGEGT. V was shortened by 5 bases and J by 1 base, with 12 bases between the two germline ends. CDR3 length equals 14 residues. TCRdb reprocessed the reads via MiXCR and lists one record per CDR3 protein. Of hundreds of thousands of distinct CDR3 sequences listed, roughly a third were seen once; the top ten hold 18%. This clonotype was counted a few times. No antigen is known for it. The chain combines TRBV6-2 or TRBV6-3 with TRBJ2-7; D is perhaps TRBD2 (5 bases). The origin of this receptor is a human donor in good health (CMV status not recorded). Some clones in this sample may be carry-over from other donors' samples. The sample was cultured PBMCs, taken from culture after CMV antigen stimulation. CDR3 residues: CASSHLTGSYEQYF. The DNA for the CDR3 is TGTGCCAGCAGTCACCTGACGGGGTCCTACGAGCAGTACTTC.